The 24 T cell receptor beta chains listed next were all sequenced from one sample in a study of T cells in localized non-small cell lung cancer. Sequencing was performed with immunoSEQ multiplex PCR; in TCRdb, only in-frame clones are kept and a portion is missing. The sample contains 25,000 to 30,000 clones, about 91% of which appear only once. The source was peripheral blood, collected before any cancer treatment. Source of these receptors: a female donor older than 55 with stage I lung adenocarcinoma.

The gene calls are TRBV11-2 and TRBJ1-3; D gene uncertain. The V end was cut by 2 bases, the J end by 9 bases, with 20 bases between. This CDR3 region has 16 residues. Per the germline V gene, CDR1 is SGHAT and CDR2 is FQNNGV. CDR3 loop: CASSLYLSGKTTTIYF. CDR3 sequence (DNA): TGTGCCAGCAGCTTATACTTGTCGGGGAAAACAACCACCATATATTTT.

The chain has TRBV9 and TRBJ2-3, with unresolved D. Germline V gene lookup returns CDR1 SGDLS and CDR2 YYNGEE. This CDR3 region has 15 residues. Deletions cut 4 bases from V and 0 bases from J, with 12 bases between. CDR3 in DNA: TGTGCCAGCAGCAACGGGCAGACTAGCACAGATACGCAGTATTTT. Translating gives CASSNGQTSTDTQYF.

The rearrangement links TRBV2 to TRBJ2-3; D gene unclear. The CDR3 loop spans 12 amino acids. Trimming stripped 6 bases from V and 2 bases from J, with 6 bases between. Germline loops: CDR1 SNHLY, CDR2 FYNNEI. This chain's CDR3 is CASRGLTDTQYF. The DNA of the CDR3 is TGTGCCAGCAGGGGCCTCACAGATACGCAGTATTTT.

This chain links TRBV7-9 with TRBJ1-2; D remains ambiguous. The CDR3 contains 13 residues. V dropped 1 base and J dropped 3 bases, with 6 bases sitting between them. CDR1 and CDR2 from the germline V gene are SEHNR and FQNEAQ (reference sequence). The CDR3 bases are TGTGCCAGCAGCTTAGGGTGGGACTATGGCTACACCTTC. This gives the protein CASSLGWDYGYTF.

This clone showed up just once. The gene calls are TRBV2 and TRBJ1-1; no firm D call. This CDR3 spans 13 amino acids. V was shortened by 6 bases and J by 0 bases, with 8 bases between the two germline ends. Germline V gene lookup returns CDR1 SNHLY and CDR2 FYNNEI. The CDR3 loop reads CASSRLVNTEAFF. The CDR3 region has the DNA TGTGCCAGCAGCAGACTGGTGAACACTGAAGCTTTCTTT.

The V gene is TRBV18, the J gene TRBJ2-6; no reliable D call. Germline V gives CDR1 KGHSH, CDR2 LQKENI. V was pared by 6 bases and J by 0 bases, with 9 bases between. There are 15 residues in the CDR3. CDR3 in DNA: TGTGCCAGCTCGGCATGGACCTCTGGGGCCAACGTCCTGACTTTC. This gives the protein CASSAWTSGANVLTF.

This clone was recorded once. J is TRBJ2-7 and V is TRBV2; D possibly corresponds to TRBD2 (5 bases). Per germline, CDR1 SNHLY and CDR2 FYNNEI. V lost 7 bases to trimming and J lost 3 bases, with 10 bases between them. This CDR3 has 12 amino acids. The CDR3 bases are TGTGCCAGCATAGGAGGCTTCTACGAGCAGTACTTC. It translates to CASIGGFYEQYF.

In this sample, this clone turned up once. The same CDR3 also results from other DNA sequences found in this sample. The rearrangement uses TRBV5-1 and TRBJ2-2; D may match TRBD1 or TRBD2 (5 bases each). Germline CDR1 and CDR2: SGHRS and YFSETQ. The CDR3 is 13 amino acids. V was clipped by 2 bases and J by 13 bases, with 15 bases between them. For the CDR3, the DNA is TGCGCCAGCAGCTTCGAGGGGAGTGGCGTGCTGTTTTTT. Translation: CASSFEGSGVLFF.

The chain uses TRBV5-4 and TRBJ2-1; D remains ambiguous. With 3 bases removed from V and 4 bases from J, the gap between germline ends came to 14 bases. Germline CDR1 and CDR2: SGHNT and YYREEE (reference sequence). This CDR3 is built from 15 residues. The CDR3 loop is CASSYFTNSYNEQFF. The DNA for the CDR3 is TGTGCCAGCAGCTATTTCACCAATTCTTACAATGAGCAGTTCTTC.

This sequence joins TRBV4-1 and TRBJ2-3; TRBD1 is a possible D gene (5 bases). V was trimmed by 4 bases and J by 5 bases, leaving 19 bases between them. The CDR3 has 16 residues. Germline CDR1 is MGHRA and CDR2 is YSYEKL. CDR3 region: CASSPGRPVRGDTQYF. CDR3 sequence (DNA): TGCGCCAGCAGCCCCGGACGACCAGTTAGGGGAGATACGCAGTATTTT.

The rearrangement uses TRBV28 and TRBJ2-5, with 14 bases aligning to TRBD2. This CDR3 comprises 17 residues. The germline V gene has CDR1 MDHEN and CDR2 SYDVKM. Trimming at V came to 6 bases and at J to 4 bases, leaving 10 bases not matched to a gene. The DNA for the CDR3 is TGTGCCAGCAGACATATGACTAGCGGGAGGGCCTCAGAGACCCAGTACTTC. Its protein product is CASRHMTSGRASETQYF.

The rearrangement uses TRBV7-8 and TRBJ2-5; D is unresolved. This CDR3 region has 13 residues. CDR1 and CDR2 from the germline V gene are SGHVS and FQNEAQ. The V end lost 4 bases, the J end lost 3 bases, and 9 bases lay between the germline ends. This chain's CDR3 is CASSWRLKETQYF. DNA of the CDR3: TGTGCCAGCAGCTGGCGGCTTAAAGAGACCCAGTACTTC.

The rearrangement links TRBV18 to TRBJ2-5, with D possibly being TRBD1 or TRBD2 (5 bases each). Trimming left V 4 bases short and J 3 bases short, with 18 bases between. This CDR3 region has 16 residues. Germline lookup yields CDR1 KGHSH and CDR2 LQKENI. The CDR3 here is CASSQLPGRAKETQYF. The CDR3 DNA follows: TGTGCCAGCTCACAGCTCCCGGGACGGGCAAAAGAGACCCAGTACTTC.

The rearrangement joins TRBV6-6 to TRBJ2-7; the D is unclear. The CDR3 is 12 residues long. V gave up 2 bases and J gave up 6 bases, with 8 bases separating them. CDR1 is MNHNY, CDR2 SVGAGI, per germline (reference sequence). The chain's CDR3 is CASSYVLGEQYF. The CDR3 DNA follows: TGTGCCAGCAGTTACGTCTTGGGCGAGCAGTACTTC.

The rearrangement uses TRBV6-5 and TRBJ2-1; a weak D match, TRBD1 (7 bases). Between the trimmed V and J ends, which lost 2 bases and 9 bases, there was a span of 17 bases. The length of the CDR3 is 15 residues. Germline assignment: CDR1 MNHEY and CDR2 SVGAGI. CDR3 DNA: TGTGCCAGCAGTTACGGAGGGACAGTAGACTCTGAGCAGTTCTTC. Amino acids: CASSYGGTVDSEQFF.

The CDR3: CASSLFRPNTGELFF. The CDR3 region has the DNA TGTGCCAGCAGCTTATTTCGTCCAAACACCGGGGAGCTGTTTTTT. V gene TRBV7-2 combines with J gene TRBJ2-2; D unresolved. Deletions cut 2 bases from V and 2 bases from J, with 9 bases between. The CDR3 is made up of 15 amino acids. Germline values: CDR1 SGHTA, CDR2 FQGNSA.

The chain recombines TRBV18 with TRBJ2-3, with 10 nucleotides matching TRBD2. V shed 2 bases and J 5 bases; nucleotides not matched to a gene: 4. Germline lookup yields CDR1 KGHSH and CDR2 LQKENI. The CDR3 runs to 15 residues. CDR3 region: CASSPSSGGGDTQYF. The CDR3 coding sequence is TGTGCCAGCTCACCATCTAGCGGGGGTGGAGATACGCAGTATTTT.

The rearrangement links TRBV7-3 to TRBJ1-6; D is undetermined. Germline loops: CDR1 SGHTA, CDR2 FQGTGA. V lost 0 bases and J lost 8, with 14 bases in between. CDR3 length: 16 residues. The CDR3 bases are TGTGCCAGCAGCTTAACCTCCGACCACCTATATTCACCCCTCCACTTT. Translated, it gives CASSLTSDHLYSPLHF.

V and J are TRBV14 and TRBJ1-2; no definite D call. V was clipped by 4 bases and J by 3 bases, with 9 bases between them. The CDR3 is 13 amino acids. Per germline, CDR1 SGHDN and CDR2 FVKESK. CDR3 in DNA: TGTGCCAGCAGCCTAGACGCTTACTATGGCTACACCTTC. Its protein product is CASSLDAYYGYTF.

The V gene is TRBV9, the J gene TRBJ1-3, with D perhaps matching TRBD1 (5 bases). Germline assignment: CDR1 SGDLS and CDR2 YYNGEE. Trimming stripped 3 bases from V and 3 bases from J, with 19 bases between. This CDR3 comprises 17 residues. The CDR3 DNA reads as TGTGCCAGCAGCGCGAGCGTATCAAAGGGGCTTGGAAACACCATATATTTT. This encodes CASSASVSKGLGNTIYF.

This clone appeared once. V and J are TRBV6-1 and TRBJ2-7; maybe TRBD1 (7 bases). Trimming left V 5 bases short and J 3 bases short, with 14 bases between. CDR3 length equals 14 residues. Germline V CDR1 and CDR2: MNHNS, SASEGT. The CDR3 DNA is TGTGCCAGCAGTAACCAGGGGGGAAACTACGAGCAGTACTTC. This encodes CASSNQGGNYEQYF.

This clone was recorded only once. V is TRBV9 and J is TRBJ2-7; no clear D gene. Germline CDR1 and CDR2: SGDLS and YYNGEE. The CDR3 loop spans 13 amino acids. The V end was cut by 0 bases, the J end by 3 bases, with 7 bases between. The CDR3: CASSVEPGYEQYF. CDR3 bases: TGTGCCAGCAGCGTAGAACCCGGCTACGAGCAGTACTTC.

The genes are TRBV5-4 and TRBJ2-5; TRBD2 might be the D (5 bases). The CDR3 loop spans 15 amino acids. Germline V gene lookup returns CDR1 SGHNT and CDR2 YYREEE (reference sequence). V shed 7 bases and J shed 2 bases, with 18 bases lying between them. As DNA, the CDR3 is TGTGCCAGCGGGAGTTTCATTTCGTTTCAAGAGACCCAGTACTTC. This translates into CASGSFISFQETQYF.

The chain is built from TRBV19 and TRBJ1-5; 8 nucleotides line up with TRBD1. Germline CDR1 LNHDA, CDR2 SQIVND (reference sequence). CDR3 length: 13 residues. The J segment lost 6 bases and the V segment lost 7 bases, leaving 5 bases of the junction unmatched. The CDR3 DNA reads TGTGCCAGTACAGGGGGCGCGATTCAGCCCCAGCATTTT. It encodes CASTGGAIQPQHF. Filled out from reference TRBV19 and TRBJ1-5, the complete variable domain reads DGGITQSPKYLFRKEGQNVTLSCEQNLNHDAMYWYRQDPGQGLRLIYYSQIVNDFQKGDIAEGYSVSREKKESFPLTVTSAQKNPTAFYLCASTGGAIQPQHFGDGTRLSIL.